The source of this TCR beta chain is a study of T cells in Graves' hyperthyroidism and ophthalmopathy. About the study: The initial diagnosis was the point when peripheral blood was collected, ahead of any treatment.

Clinical symptoms, serum thyroxine, TRAb, thyroid ultrasound and orbital computed tomography informed diagnoses. The germline CDR1 and CDR2 sequences are DFQATT and SNEGSKA (reference sequence). V lost 1 base, J lost 9 bases, and 1 base stayed unmatched. The CDR3 extends over 12 amino acids. In its sample, this clonotype was seen once. It was RNA transcripts that yielded the amplified TCR beta CDR3 regions. Researchers ran a first-round RT-PCR on the TCR CDR3 using the HTBI primer set. TCRdb reprocessed the multiplex PCR reads with MiXCR, giving one entry per CDR3 protein. The table has more than 350,000 distinct CDR3 sequences, roughly 15% seen once.

The sequenced sample consisted of blood. This clonotype was sampled from a woman aged 55-70 years with Graves' ophthalmopathy. This chain joins TRBV20-1 and TRBJ2-1, with 9 bases matching TRBD2. The DNA for the CDR3 is TGCAGTGCTAGAGTAGCGGGAGCTGAGCAGTTCTTC. Its protein is CSARVAGAEQFF.